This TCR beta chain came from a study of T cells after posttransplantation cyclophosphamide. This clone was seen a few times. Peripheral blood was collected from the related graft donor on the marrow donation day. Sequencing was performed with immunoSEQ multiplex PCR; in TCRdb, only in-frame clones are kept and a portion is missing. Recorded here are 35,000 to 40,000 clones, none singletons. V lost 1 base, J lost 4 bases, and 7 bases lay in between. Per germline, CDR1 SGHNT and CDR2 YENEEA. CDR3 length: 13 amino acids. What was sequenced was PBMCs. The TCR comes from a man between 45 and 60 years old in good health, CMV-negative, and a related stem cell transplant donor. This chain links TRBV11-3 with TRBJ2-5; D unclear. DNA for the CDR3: TGTGCCAGCAGCTTAGGATGGGCAGAGACCCAGTACTTC. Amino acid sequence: CASSLGWAETQYF.